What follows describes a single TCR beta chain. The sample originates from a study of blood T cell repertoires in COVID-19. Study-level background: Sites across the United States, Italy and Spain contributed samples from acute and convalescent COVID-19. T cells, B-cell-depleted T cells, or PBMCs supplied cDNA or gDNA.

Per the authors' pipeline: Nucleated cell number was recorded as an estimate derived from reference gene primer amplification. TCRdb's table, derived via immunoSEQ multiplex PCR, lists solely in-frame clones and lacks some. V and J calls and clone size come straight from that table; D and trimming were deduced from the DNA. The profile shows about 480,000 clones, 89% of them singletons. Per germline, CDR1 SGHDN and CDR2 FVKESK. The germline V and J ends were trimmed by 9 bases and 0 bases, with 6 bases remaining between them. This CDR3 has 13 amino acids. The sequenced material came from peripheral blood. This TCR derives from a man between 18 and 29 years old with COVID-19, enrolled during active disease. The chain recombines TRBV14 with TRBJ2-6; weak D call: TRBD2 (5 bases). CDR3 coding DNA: TGTGCCAGTCGGGGCTCTGGGGCCAACGTCCTGACTTTC. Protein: CASRGSGANVLTF.